Presented here are 22 T cell receptor beta chains from one specimen sequenced in a study of cytomegalovirus exposure and HLA in healthy donors (dated by TCRdb to 2016 to 2017). Receptors were amplified or captured by the immunoSEQ multiplex PCR assay. The multiplex PCR relied on a mix of 60 forward primers for TCR Vbeta segments and 13 reverse primers for TCR Jbeta segments. TCRdb mirrors the immuneACCESS table, restricted to in-frame sequences. Some clones are absent from its copies; in checked studies, under half trace to an unresolved V gene, and the reason for the others is unknown. The table kept for this sample lists about 120,000 clones. Around 1.6% of the sample comes from the top ten. Sample: PBMCs. Receptors originate from a woman aged 40 to 50 in good health and CMV-seropositive.

This chain connects TRBV11-2 to TRBJ2-5; possible D gene TRBD2, 6 bases. Per germline, CDR1 SGHAT and CDR2 FQNNGV. Between the trimmed V and J ends, which lost 3 bases and 0 bases, there was a span of 11 bases. This CDR3 has 15 amino acids. Here the CDR3 reads CASSFTSQYQETQYF. CDR3 nucleotide sequence: TGTGCCAGCAGCTTCACTAGCCAGTACCAAGAGACCCAGTACTTC.

The chain links TRBV19 to TRBJ1-5, with D possibly being TRBD1 (6 bases). Trimming stripped 4 bases from V and 4 bases from J, with 11 bases between. Germline CDR1 LNHDA, CDR2 SQIVND (reference sequence). The CDR3 length is 14 residues. In nucleotides, the CDR3 is TGTGCCAGTAGTACGCAAACAGGGAATCAGCCCCAGCATTTT. This codes for CASSTQTGNQPQHF.

V is TRBV2 and J is TRBJ2-7, with 7 bases aligning to TRBD1. This CDR3 has 14 residues. Germline V gene data show CDR1 as SNHLY and CDR2 as FYNNEI. With V trimmed by 4 bases and J by 4 bases, 7 bases remained unmatched. The CDR3 loop is CASSVGTATYEQYF. The CDR3 region has the DNA TGTGCCAGCAGTGTAGGGACAGCCACTTACGAGCAGTACTTC.

The chain carries TRBV5-1 and TRBJ2-2; D is perhaps TRBD1 (6 bases). Deletions cut 0 bases from V and 3 bases from J, with 9 bases between. The CDR3 consists of 15 residues. Germline loops: CDR1 SGHRS, CDR2 YFSETQ. Here the CDR3 reads CASSLARTDTGELFF. CDR3 DNA sequence: TGCGCCAGCAGCTTGGCCCGGACAGACACCGGGGAGCTGTTTTTT.

The rearrangement joins TRBV5-6 to TRBJ2-7; D is perhaps TRBD1 (5 bases). CDR1 and CDR2 (germline): SGHDT, YYEEEE. Deletions cut 1 base from V and 11 bases from J, with 16 bases between. The CDR3 contains 13 residues. The CDR3 sequence is CASSLFGSAGKYF. CDR3 nucleotides: TGTGCCAGCAGCTTGTTCGGATCGGCAGGGAAGTACTTC.

V and J are TRBV30 and TRBJ1-1; weak D call: TRBD1 (6 bases). V lost 3 bases, J lost 0 bases, and 11 bases lay in between. From germline, CDR1 is GTSNPN and CDR2 SVGIG (reference sequence). This CDR3 spans 14 amino acids. As DNA, the CDR3 is TGTGCCTGGAGATACAGGGCCCTGAACACTGAAGCTTTCTTT. This encodes CAWRYRALNTEAFF.

V usage is TRBV30 and J usage is TRBJ2-7; possibly TRBD2 for D (6 bases). CDR3 length: 14 residues. The V and J ends lost 2 bases and 2 bases respectively, with 13 bases between them. Germline CDR1 is GTSNPN and CDR2 is SVGIG (reference sequence). CDR3 DNA sequence: TGTGCCTGGAGTTCAGCTCGGGGGACCTACGAGCAGTACTTC. Its protein is CAWSSARGTYEQYF.

The J gene is TRBJ1-4, the V gene TRBV28; TRBD1 is a possible D gene (5 bases). Between the trimmed V and J ends, which lost 8 bases and 8 bases, there was a span of 21 bases. The germline gives CDR1 MDHEN, CDR2 SYDVKM. The CDR3 spans 15 residues. This CDR3 is CASSTPGDGREKLFF. As DNA, the CDR3 is TGTGCCAGCTCAACCCCGGGGGACGGGAGAGAAAAACTGTTTTTT.

The chain joins TRBV7-9 to TRBJ2-1; 10 bases fit TRBD2. The CDR3 has 16 amino acids. CDR1 and CDR2 (germline): SEHNR, FQNEAQ (reference sequence). J lost 7 bases, V lost 3 bases, and 9 bases had no gene match. The CDR3 loop is CASSFFGAGGLNEQFF. CDR3 DNA sequence: TGTGCCAGCAGCTTTTTCGGAGCGGGAGGGCTAAATGAGCAGTTCTTC.

This sequence joins TRBV2 and TRBJ2-2, with a weak D call TRBD2 (7 bases). Germline V gene sequence: CDR1 SNHLY, CDR2 FYNNEI. The length of the CDR3 is 17 residues. Trimming left V 8 bases short and J 4 bases short, with 23 bases between. DNA for the CDR3: TGTGCCAGCTGCCGGAGGGAGCGGGAAGGGGGCACCGGGGAGCTGTTTTTT. Protein sequence: CASCRREREGGTGELFF.

The V call is TRBV5-3, the J call TRBJ2-1; 7 bases map to TRBD2. TRBV5-3 is an open reading frame whose function is uncertain. This CDR3 region has 15 residues. The trim removed 0 bases at V and 7 bases at J, leaving 7 bases unmatched. The CDR3 spells CARSLEAGPWNEQFF. Written as DNA, the CDR3 is TGTGCCAGAAGCTTGGAAGCGGGACCTTGGAATGAGCAGTTCTTC.

This chain links TRBV19 with TRBJ2-2, with TRBD1 matching 9 bases. Unmatched junction bases numbered 9, after V lost 8 bases and J lost 5 bases. The CDR3 has 15 amino acids. The germline V gene has CDR1 LNHDA and CDR2 SQIVND (reference sequence). In DNA, the CDR3 is TGTGCCAGTTTTACGGGACAGGGAATAACCGGGGAGCTGTTTTTT. It specifies CASFTGQGITGELFF. The variable domain in full, with the rest retrieved from reference TRBV19 and TRBJ2-2, is DGGITQSPKYLFRKEGQNVTLSCEQNLNHDAMYWYRQDPGQGLRLIYYSQIVNDFQKGDIAEGYSVSREKKESFPLTVTSAQKNPTAFYLCASFTGQGITGELFFGEGSRLTVL.

This sequence joins TRBV25-1 and TRBJ2-3; TRBD1 matches at 7 bases. CDR1 is MGHDK, CDR2 SYGVNS, per germline. J gave up 1 base and V 6 bases, and 7 bases lay outside the gene matches. This CDR3 is built from 15 residues. The CDR3 DNA reads as TGTGCCAGCAGCGAACAGGGGTGGGGCACAGATACGCAGTATTTT. This codes for CASSEQGWGTDTQYF.

This chain uses TRBV27 with TRBJ1-2; 7 positions agree with TRBD1. From germline, CDR1 is MNHEY and CDR2 SMNVEV (reference sequence). The CDR3 is made up of 16 amino acids. Trimming cost V 5 bases and J 5 bases; bases outside gene matches: 14. The CDR3 coding sequence is TGTGCCAGCAGTCCCACTTTCAGCCGGGACAGTTATGGCTACACCTTC. Translating gives CASSPTFSRDSYGYTF.

The rearrangement joins TRBV18 to TRBJ2-7; TRBD1 aligns across 8 bases. The CDR3 covers 13 residues. In germline, CDR1 is KGHSH, CDR2 LQKENI. The ends lost 3 bases at V and 7 bases at J; junction bases unmatched: 5. CDR3 residues: CASSPAGGLEQYF. CDR3 DNA: TGTGCCAGCTCACCCGCAGGGGGCTTGGAGCAGTACTTC.

V usage is TRBV7-3 and J usage is TRBJ2-7; 12 nucleotides agree with TRBD2. The trim removed 5 bases at V and 6 bases at J, leaving 8 bases unmatched. The germline V gene has CDR1 SGHTA and CDR2 FQGTGA. The CDR3 totals 15 residues. In DNA, the CDR3 is TGTGCCAGCAGCCCGCGACTAGCGGGAGTGTCCGAGCAGTACTTC. It yields the protein CASSPRLAGVSEQYF.

The J gene is TRBJ2-1, the V gene TRBV29-1; D is unresolved. CDR3 length equals 14 residues. CDR1 and CDR2 (germline): SQVTM, ANQGSEA. The germline V and J ends were trimmed by 6 bases and 2 bases, with 14 bases remaining between them. CDR3 sequence reads: CSVPRPAAYNEQFF. Written as DNA, the CDR3 is TGCAGCGTCCCCCGGCCCGCGGCCTACAATGAGCAGTTCTTC.

The chain couples TRBV5-1 to TRBJ2-3; perhaps TRBD2 as D (6 bases). Per the germline V gene, CDR1 is SGHRS and CDR2 is YFSETQ. Trimming removed 4 bases at V and 2 bases at J, with 20 bases between. CDR3 size: 17 residues. The DNA of the CDR3 is TGCGCCAGCAGCCCCTCGCGGACTACCCTTCCCACAGATACGCAGTATTTT. Protein product: CASSPSRTTLPTDTQYF.

The chain joins TRBV6-1 to TRBJ1-1, with D maybe TRBD1 (5 bases). The CDR3 totals 12 residues. CDR1 MNHNS and CDR2 SASEGT come from the germline V gene. V lost 5 bases, J lost 3 bases, and 7 bases lay in between. The CDR3 DNA reads as TGTGCCAGCAGTTCACAGGACACTGAAGCTTTCTTT. It encodes CASSSQDTEAFF.

The J gene is TRBJ2-3, the V gene TRBV5-1; the D is unclear. Trimming left V 0 bases short and J 1 base short, with 6 bases between. CDR1 is SGHRS, CDR2 YFSETQ, per germline. The CDR3 runs to 14 residues. The CDR3 DNA follows: TGCGCCAGCAGCTTGGACAGACGCACAGATACGCAGTATTTT. It yields the protein CASSLDRRTDTQYF.

The chain recombines TRBV11-2 with TRBJ2-7; D ambiguous. This CDR3 is 13 amino acids long. CDR1 and CDR2 from the germline V gene are SGHAT and FQNNGV. V lost 11 bases to trimming and J lost 3 bases, with 17 bases between them. The CDR3 DNA is TGTGCCCCCTTTTATGGCAGTTGCTACGAGCAGTACTTC. Encoded protein: CAPFYGSCYEQYF.

This sequence joins TRBV19 and TRBJ2-3; possible D gene TRBD1, 5 bases. Trimming took 5 bases from V and 3 from J, leaving 15 bases between them. The CDR3 consists of 15 residues. The germline CDR1 and CDR2 sequences are LNHDA and SQIVND (reference sequence). In DNA, the CDR3 is TGTGCCAGTAGTCGTAAGGCAGGGTGGACAGATACGCAGTATTTT. Its translation: CASSRKAGWTDTQYF.